Sequencing of this TCR beta chain was carried out in a study of cytomegalovirus exposure and HLA in healthy donors (dated by TCRdb to the late 2010s). Context from the whole study: According to a later analysis, one platform produced both the 110 or so validation repertoires and the approximately 670 repertoires of the first cohort. To predict cytomegalovirus infection status, the study combined high-throughput TCR immunosequencing, statistical association of individual TCRs with disease status, and machine learning. The study aimed to test whether cataloging public T cell receptors could reveal signatures of past pathogen exposure. In addition to the first cohort of around 670 subjects, a separate validation cohort of under 150 different subjects was used. The study at large found these results: Of the cluster scores, 85% to 95% were above 0 in a later analysis, which found that TCRs clustered in the first cohort also tended to co-occur in the 110 or so validation repertoires. The study listed 150 to 200 TCR beta chains as associated with cytomegalovirus. The validation cohort had no HLA typing available for a later analysis, so co-occurrence within that cohort was assessed over all 130 or so repertoires. The authors suggested that the approach could potentially be generalized to other disease states and immunological phenotypes. Cytomegalovirus status was reported to be diagnosed by the classifier with high specificity and sensitivity in both the original and validation cohorts. Most TCR sequences were observed very rarely across donors, whereas some public TCRs were present in many individuals. A few of the identified cytomegalovirus-associated TCR beta chains were confirmed in vitro to be specific for cytomegalovirus antigens.

Separate from the approximately 700-subject first cohort, the validation cohort of over 90 subjects was the group to which the donors belonged. This clone was detected only once. Its antigen remains undetermined. One base away there is no much larger clone; base qualities are not given. Library method: the immunoSEQ multiplex PCR assay. The authors' analysis ran thus. To diagnose cytomegalovirus status from the catalog of TCR beta chain sequences, a statistical classification framework was built. The immuneACCESS repertoire file appears here via TCRdb, limited to in-frame rearrangements. These files lack a portion of the clones; in checked studies, under half of the deficit traces to unresolved V genes, and the cause of the others is not known. D and trimming were read from the DNA, whereas the V and J calls and clone size are those reported in that table. The sample records under 200,000 clones, around nine tenths of which are singletons. The leading ten clones occupy 4% to 5% of the sample.

The sample comprised PBMCs. The TCR sequence derives from a man younger than 35 in good health and CMV-seropositive.

In nucleotides, the sequence is TGCAGCGTCCGGGACAGCACTACGTATGAGCAGTACTTC. Its product reads: CSVRDSTTYEQYF. The chain couples TRBV29-1 to TRBJ2-7, with 7 bases matching TRBD1. There are 13 amino acids in the CDR3, from cysteine to phenylalanine inclusive. Only CDR3 DNA is held: 39 bases, read in frame from base 1. From the germline V gene, CDR1 is SQVTM and CDR2 is ANQGSEA. Here V drops 6 bases and J drops 7 bases, and the junction holds 12 bases not matched to any gene.